This TCR beta chain derives from a study of sequential checkpoint blockade in melanoma (dated by TCRdb to between 2017 and 2020). Background for the entire study: In a 1:1 randomization, patients received either first-line nivolumab then ipilimumab (arm A) or ipilimumab then nivolumab (arm B). Maintenance nivolumab came after both trial sequences. What the study reported, not specific to this receptor: The response-prediction model combining TCR metrics and mutation burden needs validation in larger, independent patient cohorts.

Note on this clone: Its antigen remains undetermined. No clone much larger than this one lies a single base away; base qualities are absent.

The immunoSEQ Assay was used to immunosequence TCRbeta CDR3 regions from genomic DNA. Before high-throughput sequencing, genomic DNA was amplified using bias-controlled multiplex PCR. Turning to the authors' computational methods: To quantify the absolute abundance of each unique TCRbeta CDR3 region, the sequences were collapsed and filtered. Clonality, defined as 1 minus Pielou's evenness, was calculated using only productive rearrangements. A previously published method was used to identify clones with significantly greater frequencies in on-treatment samples than in baseline samples. TCRdb took this table from immuneACCESS and kept in-frame rearrangements with V and J called. Such tables lack part of the clones; where checked against another copy, unresolved V genes explain under half of the gap, and the rest is unexplained. The V and J calls and the clone size are those of that table, but D and trimming were determined from the DNA. The sample contains around 39,000 clones, around four fifths of them found a single time. The ten largest clones capture approximately 6% of the sample.

Germline trimming amounts to 1 base on V and 2 bases on J, with 13 as the count of junction bases outside the gene matches. Based on the germline V gene, the CDR1 and CDR2 sequences are SGDLS and YYNGEE. Counted from cysteine to phenylalanine, this CDR3 has 18 amino acids. The entry retains the CDR3 DNA only, 54 bases that are in frame from base 1. Interpreted using the paper, the treatment or condition label stands for: randomized to nivolumab then ipilimumab (arm A) or the reverse (arm B). No trial patient had received prior DNA-damaging chemotherapy. Thawed PBMCs were sorted on a FACS Aria II flow cytometer to isolate live CD3+CD8+ cells negative for CD19 and CD56. Samples came from patients with melanoma in CheckMate 064, a randomized, open-label phase II trial of sequential checkpoint blockade. Leukapheresis was used to collect peripheral blood mononuclear cells, which were then purified with Ficoll-Paque and frozen in human serum with about 10% DMSO. Right after sorting, the blood CD3+CD8+ cells were verified to be >95% pure, and DNA extraction followed.

The chain is made from TRBV9 and TRBJ2-7; a stretch of 9 junction bases matches TRBD2. The origin of this receptor is a human donor with melanoma. The sample consisted of CD8+ T cells sorted from blood (inferred from file names), taken from a patient given nivolumab and ipilimumab in sequence. The sequenced DNA is TGTGCCAGCAGCGTAAGGGTGCTAGCGGGGATACCTACCTACGAGCAGTACTTC. Its protein is CASSVRVLAGIPTYEQYF.